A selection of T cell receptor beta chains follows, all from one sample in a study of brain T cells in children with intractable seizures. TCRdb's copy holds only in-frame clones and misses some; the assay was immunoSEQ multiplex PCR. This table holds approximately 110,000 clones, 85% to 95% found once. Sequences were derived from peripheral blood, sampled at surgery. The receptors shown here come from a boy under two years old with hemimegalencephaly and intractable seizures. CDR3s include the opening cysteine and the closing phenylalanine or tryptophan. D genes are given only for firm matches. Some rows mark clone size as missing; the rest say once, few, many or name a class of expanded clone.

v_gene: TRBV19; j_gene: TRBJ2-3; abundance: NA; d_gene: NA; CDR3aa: CATANTDTQYF; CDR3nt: TGTGCCACCGCCAACACAGATACGCAGTATTTT
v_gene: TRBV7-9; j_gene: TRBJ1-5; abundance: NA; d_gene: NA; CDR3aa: CASSPTPNQPQHF; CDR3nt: TGTGCCAGCAGCCCCACCCCTAATCAGCCCCAGCATTTT
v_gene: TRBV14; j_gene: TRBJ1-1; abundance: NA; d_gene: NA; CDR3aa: CASSRAHPTEAFF; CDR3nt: TGTGCCAGCAGCCGAGCCCACCCAACTGAAGCTTTCTTT
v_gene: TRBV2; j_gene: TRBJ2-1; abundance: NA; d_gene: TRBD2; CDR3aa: CASRKAGVPYNEQFF; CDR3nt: TGTGCCAGCAGGAAAGCGGGAGTTCCCTACAATGAGCAGTTCTTC
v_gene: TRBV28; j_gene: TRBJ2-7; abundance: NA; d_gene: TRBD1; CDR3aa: CASSPPPRGLRPYEQYF; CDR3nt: TGTGCCAGCAGCCCGCCCCCCAGGGGGCTGAGGCCCTACGAGCAGTACTTC
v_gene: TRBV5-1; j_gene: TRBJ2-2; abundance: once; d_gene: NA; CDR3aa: CASSLGTGVPGELFF; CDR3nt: TGCGCCAGCAGCTTGGGGACCGGGGTACCCGGGGAGCTGTTTTTT
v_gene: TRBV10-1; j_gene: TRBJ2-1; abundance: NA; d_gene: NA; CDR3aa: CASTRSWGSYNEQFF; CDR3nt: TGCGCCAGCACCCGATCGTGGGGGAGCTACAATGAGCAGTTCTTC
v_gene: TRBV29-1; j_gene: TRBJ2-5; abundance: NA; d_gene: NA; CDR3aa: CSVAPEQETQYF; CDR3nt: TGCAGCGTTGCCCCCGAACAAGAGACCCAGTACTTC
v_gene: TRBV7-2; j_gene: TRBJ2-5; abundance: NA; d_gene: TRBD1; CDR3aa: CASSLATGGGPGTQYF; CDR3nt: TGTGCCAGCAGCTTAGCGACAGGGGGGGGCCCCGGGACCCAGTACTTC
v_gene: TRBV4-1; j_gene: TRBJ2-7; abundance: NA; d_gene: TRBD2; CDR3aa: CASSHIIPGGLARYEQYF; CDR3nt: TGCGCCAGCAGCCACATCATACCGGGTGGACTAGCGCGGTACGAGCAGTACTTC
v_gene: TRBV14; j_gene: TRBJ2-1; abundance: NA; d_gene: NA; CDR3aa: CASSPWDAEGDEQFF; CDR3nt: TGTGCCAGCAGCCCGTGGGACGCGGAAGGGGATGAGCAGTTCTTC
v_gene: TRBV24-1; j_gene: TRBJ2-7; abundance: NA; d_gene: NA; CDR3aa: CATSDGAGHEQYF; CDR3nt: TGTGCCACCAGTGATGGCGCAGGCCACGAGCAGTACTTC
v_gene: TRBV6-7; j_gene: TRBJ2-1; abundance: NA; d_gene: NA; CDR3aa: CASSYSNDSSSYNEQFF; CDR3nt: TGTGCCAGCAGTTACTCGAATGACTCGAGCTCCTACAATGAGCAGTTCTTC
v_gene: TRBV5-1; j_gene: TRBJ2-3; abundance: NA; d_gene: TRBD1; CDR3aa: CASSLGQGSDTQYF; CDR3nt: TGCGCCAGCAGCTTAGGACAGGGTTCAGATACGCAGTATTTT
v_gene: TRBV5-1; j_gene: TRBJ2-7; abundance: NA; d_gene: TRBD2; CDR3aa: CASRTGTLAGVSYEQYF; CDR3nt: TGCGCCAGTAGGACAGGAACACTAGCGGGGGTATCCTACGAGCAGTACTTC
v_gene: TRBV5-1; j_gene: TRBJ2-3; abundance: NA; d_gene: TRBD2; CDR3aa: CASSLDPPGLGTDTQYF; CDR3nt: TGCGCCAGCAGCTTGGATCCCCCGGGACTAGGGACAGATACGCAGTATTTT
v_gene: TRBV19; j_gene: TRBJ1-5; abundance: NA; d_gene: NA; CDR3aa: CASSSKGYSNQPQHF; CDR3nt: TGTGCCAGTAGTTCTAAGGGATATAGCAATCAGCCCCAGCATTTT
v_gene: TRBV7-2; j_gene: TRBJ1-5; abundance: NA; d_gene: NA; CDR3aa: CASSYDPNQPQHF; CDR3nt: TGTGCCAGCAGCTATGACCCCAATCAGCCCCAGCATTTT
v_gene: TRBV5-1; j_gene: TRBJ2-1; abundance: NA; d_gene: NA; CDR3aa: CASSFGAAIYNEQFF; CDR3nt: TGCGCCAGCAGCTTCGGAGCGGCGATTTACAATGAGCAGTTCTTC
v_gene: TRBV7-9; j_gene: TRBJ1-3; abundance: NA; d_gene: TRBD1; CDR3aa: CASSLRQGASGNTIYF; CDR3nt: TGTGCCAGCAGCTTGAGGCAGGGGGCGTCTGGAAACACCATATATTTT
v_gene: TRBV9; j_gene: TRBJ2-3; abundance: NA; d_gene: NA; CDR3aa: CASSVVGADTQYF; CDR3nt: TGTGCCAGCAGCGTAGTAGGTGCAGATACGCAGTATTTT
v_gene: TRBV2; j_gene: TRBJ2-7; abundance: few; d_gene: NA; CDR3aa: CASVTIRGTYEQYF; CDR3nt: TGTGCCAGCGTTACAATCAGAGGCACCTACGAGCAGTACTTC
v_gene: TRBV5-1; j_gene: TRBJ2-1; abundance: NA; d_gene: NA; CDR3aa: CASSLETNNEQFF; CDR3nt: TGCGCCAGCAGCTTGGAGACTAACAATGAGCAGTTCTTC
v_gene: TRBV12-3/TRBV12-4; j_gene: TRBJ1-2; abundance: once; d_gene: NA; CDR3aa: CASSLAGNYGYTF; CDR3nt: TGTGCCAGCAGTTTAGCCGGGAACTATGGCTACACCTTC
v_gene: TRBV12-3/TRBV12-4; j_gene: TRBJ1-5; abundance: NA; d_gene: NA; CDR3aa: CASSADSNQPQHF; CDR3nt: TGTGCCAGCAGTGCGGACAGCAATCAGCCCCAGCATTTT
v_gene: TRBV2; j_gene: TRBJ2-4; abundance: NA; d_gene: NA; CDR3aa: CASSSGGLSKNIQYF; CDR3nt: TGTGCCAGCAGTTCCGGGGGTTTGAGCAAAAACATTCAGTACTTC
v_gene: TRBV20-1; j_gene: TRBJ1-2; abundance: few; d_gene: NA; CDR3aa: CSASGSGAYTF; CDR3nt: TGCAGTGCTAGCGGGTCAGGGGCATACACCTTC
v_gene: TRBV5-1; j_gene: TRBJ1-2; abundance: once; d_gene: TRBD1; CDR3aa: CASRTGGNYGYTF; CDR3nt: TGCGCCAGCAGGACAGGGGGTAACTATGGCTACACCTTC
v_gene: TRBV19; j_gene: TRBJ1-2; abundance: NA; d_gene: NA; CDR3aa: CASSINNYGYTF; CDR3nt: TGTGCCAGTAGTATAAACAACTATGGCTACACCTTC
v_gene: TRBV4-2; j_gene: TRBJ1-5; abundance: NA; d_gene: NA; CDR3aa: CASSQVGQGLNQPQHF; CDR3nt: TGTGCCAGCAGCCAAGTCGGGCAGGGACTCAATCAGCCCCAGCATTTT
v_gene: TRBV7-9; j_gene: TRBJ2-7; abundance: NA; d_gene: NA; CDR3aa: CASSLVGPHEQYF; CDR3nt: TGTGCCAGCAGCTTAGTGGGTCCCCACGAGCAGTACTTC
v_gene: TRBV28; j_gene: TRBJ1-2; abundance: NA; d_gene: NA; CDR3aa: CASSLSGYYGYTF; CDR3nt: TGTGCCAGCAGTTTATCCGGGTACTATGGCTACACCTTC
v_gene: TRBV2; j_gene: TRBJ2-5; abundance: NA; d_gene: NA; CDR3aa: CASSERWQGGETQYF; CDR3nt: TGTGCCAGCAGTGAACGTTGGCAGGGTGGAGAGACCCAGTACTTC
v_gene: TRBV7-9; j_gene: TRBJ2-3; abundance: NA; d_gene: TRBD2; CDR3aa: CASSRVLSGRALTDTQYF; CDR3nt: TGTGCCAGCAGCCGAGTACTTAGCGGGAGGGCCCTCACAGATACGCAGTATTTT
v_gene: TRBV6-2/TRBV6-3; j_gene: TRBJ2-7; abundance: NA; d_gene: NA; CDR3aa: CASSYGLWEQYF; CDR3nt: TGTGCCAGCAGTTACGGGCTATGGGAGCAGTACTTC
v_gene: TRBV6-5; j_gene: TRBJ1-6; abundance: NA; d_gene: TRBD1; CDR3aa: CASRDREGTPLHF; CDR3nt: TGTGCCAGCAGGGACAGGGAGGGGACACCCCTCCACTTT
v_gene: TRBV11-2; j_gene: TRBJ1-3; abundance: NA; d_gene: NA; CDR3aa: CASSFIPRGGRGNTIYF; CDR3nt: TGTGCCAGCAGCTTCATTCCACGGGGGGGGCGCGGAAACACCATATATTTT
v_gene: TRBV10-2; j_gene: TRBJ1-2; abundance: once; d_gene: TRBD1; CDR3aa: CASSEPVDRGGYTF; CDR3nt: TGCGCCAGCAGTGAACCCGTGGACAGGGGCGGCTACACCTTC
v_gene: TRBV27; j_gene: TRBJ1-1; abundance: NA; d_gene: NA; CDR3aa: CASTSRQGRSDTEAFF; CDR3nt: TGTGCCAGCACCTCCAGGCAGGGGAGGTCGGACACTGAAGCTTTCTTT
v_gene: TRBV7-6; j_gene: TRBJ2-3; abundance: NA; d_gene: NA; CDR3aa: CASSLLGRDRADTQYF; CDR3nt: TGTGCCAGCAGCTTATTGGGGCGGGATAGAGCAGATACGCAGTATTTT
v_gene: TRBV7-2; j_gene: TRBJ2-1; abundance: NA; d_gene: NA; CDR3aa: CASSSPYNEQFF; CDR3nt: TGTGCCAGCAGCTCTCCCTACAATGAGCAGTTCTTC
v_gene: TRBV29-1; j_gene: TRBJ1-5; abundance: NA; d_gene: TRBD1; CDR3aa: CSVSGGGNQPQHF; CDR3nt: TGCAGCGTTTCAGGGGGCGGCAATCAGCCCCAGCATTTT
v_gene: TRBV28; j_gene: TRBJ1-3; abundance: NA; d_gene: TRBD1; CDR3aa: CASSLLGQGSGNTIYF; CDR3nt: TGTGCCAGCAGTTTATTGGGACAGGGGTCCGGAAACACCATATATTTT
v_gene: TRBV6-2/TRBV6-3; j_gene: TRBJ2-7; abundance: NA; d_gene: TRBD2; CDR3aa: CASSYRLAVSYEQYF; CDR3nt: TGTGCCAGCAGTTACCGACTAGCGGTCTCCTACGAGCAGTACTTC
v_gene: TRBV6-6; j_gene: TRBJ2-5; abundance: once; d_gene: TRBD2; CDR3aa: CASSYSREIGETQYF; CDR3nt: TGTGCCAGCAGTTACTCGCGGGAGATTGGTGAGACCCAGTACTTC
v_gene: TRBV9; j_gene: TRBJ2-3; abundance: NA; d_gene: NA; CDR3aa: CASSVVPPSGVAAIDTQYF; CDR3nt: TGTGCCAGCAGCGTAGTGCCCCCTTCAGGGGTAGCGGCGATAGATACGCAGTATTTT
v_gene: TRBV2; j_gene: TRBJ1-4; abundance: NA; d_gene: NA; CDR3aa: CASRAGTGEKLFF; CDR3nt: TGTGCCAGCAGGGCCGGGACCGGGGAAAAACTGTTTTTT
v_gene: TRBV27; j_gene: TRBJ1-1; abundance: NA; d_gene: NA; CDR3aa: CASSLYLGRGMTEAFF; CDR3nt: TGTGCCAGCAGTTTATATTTGGGCAGGGGAATGACTGAAGCTTTCTTT
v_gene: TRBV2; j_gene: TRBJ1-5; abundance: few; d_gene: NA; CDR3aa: CASSGPISNQPQHF; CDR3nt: TGTGCCAGCAGTGGGCCGATTAGCAATCAGCCCCAGCATTTT
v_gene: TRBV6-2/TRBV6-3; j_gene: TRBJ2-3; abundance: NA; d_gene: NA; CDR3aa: CASSYSVDGGGTDTQYF; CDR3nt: TGTGCCAGCAGTTACTCGGTCGACGGGGGTGGCACAGATACGCAGTATTTT
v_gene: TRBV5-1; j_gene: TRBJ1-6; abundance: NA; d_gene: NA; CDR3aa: CASSLADGVDSPLHF; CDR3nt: TGCGCCAGCAGCTTGGCGGATGGGGTTGATTCACCCCTCCACTTT
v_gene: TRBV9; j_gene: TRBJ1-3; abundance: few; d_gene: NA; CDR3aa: CASSPLQVSSGNTIYF; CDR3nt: TGTGCCAGCAGCCCACTACAGGTTTCCTCGGGAAACACCATATATTTT
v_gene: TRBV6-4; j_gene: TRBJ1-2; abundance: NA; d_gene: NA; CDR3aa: CASSERVPQNYGYTF; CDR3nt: TGTGCCAGCAGTGAAAGGGTCCCCCAGAACTATGGCTACACCTTC
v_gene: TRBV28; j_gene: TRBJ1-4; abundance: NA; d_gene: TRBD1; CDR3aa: CASSRQGANEKLFF; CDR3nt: TGTGCCAGCAGCCGACAGGGGGCGAATGAAAAACTGTTTTTT
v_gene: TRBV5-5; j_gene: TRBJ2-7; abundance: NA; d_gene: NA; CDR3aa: CASSHETGFIYEQYF; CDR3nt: TGTGCCAGCAGCCACGAAACAGGGTTCATCTACGAGCAGTACTTC
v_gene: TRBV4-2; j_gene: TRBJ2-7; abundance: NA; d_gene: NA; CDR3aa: CASSQEAGDLYEQYF; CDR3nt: TGTGCCAGCAGCCAAGAGGCCGGGGACCTCTACGAGCAGTACTTC
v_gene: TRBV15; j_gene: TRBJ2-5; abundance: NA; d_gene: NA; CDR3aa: CATSREKGVYYQETQYF; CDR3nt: TGTGCCACCAGCAGAGAGAAGGGCGTGTACTACCAAGAGACCCAGTACTTC